Each of the 10 T cell receptor beta chains below was sequenced from the same sample in a study of blood T cell repertoires in COVID-19. This table comes from immunoSEQ multiplex PCR, and its TCRdb copy is limited to in-frame clones, with some not included. The sample carries approximately 61,000 clones, 85% recorded once. Input material: peripheral blood. These receptors were taken from a man between 70 and 80 years old with acute or convalescent COVID-19.

The V call is TRBV3-1 (or the pseudogene TRBV3-2), the J call TRBJ2-1, with TRBD2 identical over 8 bases. This CDR3 has 15 amino acids. V shed 5 bases, J shed 2 bases, and the junction held 5 bases outside the gene matches. In germline, CDR1 is LGHDT, CDR2 YNNKEL (reference sequence). CDR3 protein: CASSTGLGAYNEQFF. Here the CDR3 DNA reads TGTGCCAGCAGCACGGGACTAGGTGCCTACAATGAGCAGTTCTTC.

The V gene is TRBV29-1, the J gene TRBJ2-3, with TRBD1 matching 10 bases. Germline-derived CDR1 and CDR2 are SQVTM and ANQGSEA. J lost 5 bases, V lost 8 bases, and 7 bases had no gene match. The CDR3 consists of 13 residues. The chain's CDR3 is CSFQGQGRDTQYF. The CDR3 DNA follows: TGCAGCTTCCAGGGACAGGGGAGAGATACGCAGTATTTT.

This clone was detected only once. The chain carries TRBV24-1 and TRBJ1-1; tentative D call: TRBD1 (6 bases). The germline V gene has CDR1 KGHDR and CDR2 SFDVKD. CDR3 size: 16 residues. Trimming left V 6 bases short and J 0 bases short, with 16 bases between. CDR3 amino acids: CATSTTAGAMNTEAFF. CDR3 DNA: TGTGCCACCAGTACTACGGCAGGGGCTATGAACACTGAAGCTTTCTTT.

Only one count was recorded for this clone. The rearrangement uses TRBV3-1 (or the pseudogene TRBV3-2) and TRBJ2-5; 10 nucleotides align to TRBD2. After removal of 2 bases from V and 5 bases from J, the junction contained 8 bases not matched to a gene. Germline CDR1 and CDR2: LGHDT and YNNKEL (reference sequence). This CDR3 contains 16 residues. CDR3 nucleotide sequence: TGTGCCAGCAGCCAATCCGGGACTAGCGTTTTCGAGACCCAGTACTTC. Residues: CASSQSGTSVFETQYF.

The chain uses TRBV28 and TRBJ2-7, with 9 bases fitting TRBD2. The length of the CDR3 is 15 residues. J gave up 5 bases and V 4 bases, and 9 bases lay outside the gene matches. Germline CDR1 and CDR2: MDHEN and SYDVKM. CDR3 DNA: TGTGCCAGCAGTTCCGGTGGCGGGGGGGCGGACGAGCAGTACTTC. It translates to CASSSGGGGADEQYF.

The rearrangement uses TRBV18 and TRBJ2-7; TRBD1 is a possible D gene (6 bases). Germline lookup yields CDR1 KGHSH and CDR2 LQKENI. V lost 8 bases to trimming and J lost 5 bases, with 22 bases between them. The CDR3 spans 15 residues. The CDR3 DNA sequence: TGTGCCAGCGCCTCCGACAGGCAGGCTGGAGACGAGCAGTACTTC. Its protein product is CASASDRQAGDEQYF.

The chain couples TRBV5-6 to TRBJ2-2; unclear D gene. V lost 0 bases and J 6 bases, leaving 9 bases between the germline ends. This CDR3 is 14 amino acids long. Germline-derived CDR1 and CDR2 are SGHDT and YYEEEE. The CDR3 loop is CASSLVGVSGELFF. The CDR3 DNA reads TGTGCCAGCAGCTTGGTCGGTGTGTCCGGGGAGCTGTTTTTT.

The chain carries TRBV2 and TRBJ2-2, with 10 bases fitting TRBD1. The V gene end was trimmed by 5 bases and the J gene end by 5 bases; junction bases not matched to a gene: 8. The CDR3 contains 16 residues. Germline V gene sequence: CDR1 SNHLY, CDR2 FYNNEI. The CDR3 sequence is CASSQLGQGRTGELFF. The CDR3 DNA reads TGTGCCAGCAGTCAACTGGGACAGGGGAGGACCGGGGAGCTGTTTTTT.

The sample holds one count of this clone. The chain combines TRBV21-1 with TRBJ1-1; TRBD1 reflects the table's D call only, with no check against the DNA. TRBV21-1 is described as a pseudogene. This CDR3 spans 15 amino acids. This chain's CDR3 is CASFHRPGYGTEAFF. For the CDR3, the DNA is TGTGCCAGCTTCCACCGGCCAGGGTACGGCACTGAAGCTTTCTTT.

The rearrangement links TRBV6-6 to TRBJ2-6, with 8 bases lining up with TRBD1. Germline-derived CDR1 and CDR2 are MNHNY and SVGAGI (reference sequence). Trimming cost V 6 bases and J 2 bases; bases outside gene matches: 6. This CDR3 spans 16 amino acids. CDR3 sequence (DNA): TGTGCCAGCAGAGCTCAGGGGGCCCCTGGGGCCAACGTCCTGACTTTC. Translated: CASRAQGAPGANVLTF.